This is a list of T cell receptor beta chains from one sample in a study of graft-versus-host responses after intestinal transplantation. The method was immunoSEQ multiplex PCR; TCRdb's version includes in-frame clones alone and lacks a portion of them. The table records approximately 100,000 clones, around 86% of them present only once. The material sequenced was PBMCs, taken 255 days after intestinal transplant. These receptors originate from a human patient who received an intestinal transplant, so some T cells may come from the graft donor. The CDR3 runs from the conserved cysteine through the conserved F or W. Each record gives: CDR3 protein, CDR3 DNA, clone size, V gene, J gene, D gene. A D gene is named only where the DNA matches it firmly. Expanded clones get a size class; other rows say once, few or many, or leave the size out.

CDR3aa: CASSFRREQYF; CDR3nt: TGTGCCAGCAGTTTCCGACGGGAGCAGTACTTC; abundance: .; v_gene: TRBV28; j_gene: TRBJ2-7; d_gene: .
CDR3aa: CASSVLTVAQETQYF; CDR3nt: TGTGCCAGCAGTGTATTGACAGTTGCCCAAGAGACCCAGTACTTC; abundance: .; v_gene: TRBV2; j_gene: TRBJ2-5; d_gene: .
CDR3aa: CASSYSRALNTEAFF; CDR3nt: TGTGCCAGCAGTTACAGCAGGGCTCTGAACACTGAAGCTTTCTTT; abundance: .; v_gene: TRBV6-5; j_gene: TRBJ1-1; d_gene: .
CDR3aa: CASSEGTGGAYEQYF; CDR3nt: TGTGCCAGCAGTGAAGGGACAGGGGGCGCCTACGAGCAGTACTTC; abundance: .; v_gene: TRBV6-1; j_gene: TRBJ2-7; d_gene: TRBD1
CDR3aa: CASSEASAYNEQFF; CDR3nt: TGCGCCAGCAGTGAAGCTAGCGCCTACAATGAGCAGTTCTTC; abundance: .; v_gene: TRBV10-2; j_gene: TRBJ2-1; d_gene: .
CDR3aa: CATSRDGIDTQYF; CDR3nt: TGTGCCACCAGCAGAGATGGGATTGATACGCAGTATTTT; abundance: .; v_gene: TRBV15; j_gene: TRBJ2-3; d_gene: .
CDR3aa: CASGGVRGYEQYF; CDR3nt: TGTGCCAGCGGGGGGGTCCGAGGGTACGAGCAGTACTTC; abundance: .; v_gene: TRBV6-1; j_gene: TRBJ2-7; d_gene: TRBD2
CDR3aa: CASSNAGLDGYTF; CDR3nt: TGTGCCAGCAGCAACGCAGGGCTTGATGGCTACACCTTC; abundance: .; v_gene: TRBV21-1; j_gene: TRBJ1-2; d_gene: .
CDR3aa: CASSPGRDSPLHF; CDR3nt: TGTGCCAGCAGTCCTGGGAGGGATTCACCCCTCCACTTT; abundance: once; v_gene: TRBV2; j_gene: TRBJ1-6; d_gene: .
CDR3aa: CASSLVGGGYTF; CDR3nt: TGTGCCAGCAGCTTGGTGGGGGGTGGCTACACCTTC; abundance: .; v_gene: TRBV5-8; j_gene: TRBJ1-2; d_gene: .
CDR3aa: CASSVATGSYEQFF; CDR3nt: TGTGCCAGCAGCGTAGCTACCGGCAGCTATGAGCAGTTCTTC; abundance: .; v_gene: TRBV9; j_gene: TRBJ2-1; d_gene: .
CDR3aa: CASSSSLSTEAFF; CDR3nt: TGTGCCAGTAGTTCGTCGTTAAGCACTGAAGCTTTCTTT; abundance: .; v_gene: TRBV19; j_gene: TRBJ1-1; d_gene: .
CDR3aa: CASSQVTSSSYEQYF; CDR3nt: TGCGCCAGCAGCCAAGTAACCAGTAGCTCCTACGAGCAGTACTTC; abundance: once; v_gene: TRBV4-1; j_gene: TRBJ2-7; d_gene: .
CDR3aa: CASSGLAGGQETQYF; CDR3nt: TGTGCCAGCAGTGGACTAGCGGGGGGACAAGAGACCCAGTACTTC; abundance: .; v_gene: TRBV6-5; j_gene: TRBJ2-5; d_gene: TRBD2
CDR3aa: CASSFSDGDYEQYF; CDR3nt: TGTGCCAGCAGCTTTTCGGACGGAGACTACGAGCAGTACTTC; abundance: .; v_gene: TRBV7-8; j_gene: TRBJ2-7; d_gene: .
CDR3aa: CASSTPGLAAGNEQFF; CDR3nt: TGTGCCAGCAGTACTCCGGGACTAGCGGCCGGCAATGAGCAGTTCTTC; abundance: once; v_gene: TRBV28; j_gene: TRBJ2-1; d_gene: TRBD2
CDR3aa: CASSYRPGGGAGNTIYF; CDR3nt: TGTGCCAGTAGCTATAGGCCAGGAGGGGGAGCTGGAAACACCATATATTTT; abundance: .; v_gene: TRBV19; j_gene: TRBJ1-3; d_gene: .
CDR3aa: CASSLGPPGPLGGEQYF; CDR3nt: TGTGCCAGCAGCTTGGGGCCTCCGGGACCCCTGGGAGGGGAGCAGTACTTC; abundance: .; v_gene: TRBV7-6; j_gene: TRBJ2-7; d_gene: TRBD2
CDR3aa: CASSGGAGASDEQYF; CDR3nt: TGTGCCAGCAGCGGGGGAGCGGGGGCCTCCGATGAGCAGTACTTC; abundance: .; v_gene: TRBV7-9; j_gene: TRBJ2-7; d_gene: TRBD2
CDR3aa: CASSGRRDSLFYNEQFF; CDR3nt: TGTGCCAGCAGCGGGCGTCGGGACAGCCTCTTCTACAATGAGCAGTTCTTC; abundance: .; v_gene: TRBV11-2; j_gene: TRBJ2-1; d_gene: TRBD1
CDR3aa: CASRMGVNQPQHF; CDR3nt: TGTGCCAGCAGAATGGGAGTCAATCAGCCCCAGCATTTT; abundance: few; v_gene: TRBV6-5; j_gene: TRBJ1-5; d_gene: .
CDR3aa: CASSPPDGNTEAFF; CDR3nt: TGTGCCAGCAGTCCACCGGACGGCAACACTGAAGCTTTCTTT; abundance: .; v_gene: TRBV28; j_gene: TRBJ1-1; d_gene: .
CDR3aa: CASSPPGQPYEQYF; CDR3nt: TGTGCCAGCTCACCCCCGGGACAGCCCTACGAGCAGTACTTC; abundance: .; v_gene: TRBV18; j_gene: TRBJ2-7; d_gene: TRBD1
CDR3aa: CASPQRADEQYF; CDR3nt: TGTGCCAGCCCCCAGCGGGCGGACGAGCAGTACTTC; abundance: .; v_gene: TRBV2; j_gene: TRBJ2-7; d_gene: .